This T cell receptor (beta chain) is drawn from a study of neurological immune-mediated disorders. The study, taken as a whole, reports: TCR-beta repertoires seemed private in all groups, with no expanded CDR3 amino acid sequences shared.

PBMCs stored at -80 C, numbering 2 million, were the origin of the unsorted libraries. In germline, CDR1 is KGHDR, CDR2 SFDVKD. Trimming stripped 12 bases from V and 4 bases from J, with 6 bases between. CDR3 length: 10 amino acids. TCRdb ran MiXCR on the 5' RACE reads and lists one entry per CDR3 protein. The sample carries under 45,000 distinct CDR3 sequences, 3% to 4% recorded once. This clonotype has ten or more counts. The antigen is undetermined. The receptor comes from a young man with multiple sclerosis. V gene TRBV24-1 combines with J gene TRBJ1-5; the D is unclear. What was sequenced was PBMCs. The CDR3 loop is CAVGNQPQHF. DNA for the CDR3: TGTGCCGTCGGAAATCAGCCCCAGCATTTT.